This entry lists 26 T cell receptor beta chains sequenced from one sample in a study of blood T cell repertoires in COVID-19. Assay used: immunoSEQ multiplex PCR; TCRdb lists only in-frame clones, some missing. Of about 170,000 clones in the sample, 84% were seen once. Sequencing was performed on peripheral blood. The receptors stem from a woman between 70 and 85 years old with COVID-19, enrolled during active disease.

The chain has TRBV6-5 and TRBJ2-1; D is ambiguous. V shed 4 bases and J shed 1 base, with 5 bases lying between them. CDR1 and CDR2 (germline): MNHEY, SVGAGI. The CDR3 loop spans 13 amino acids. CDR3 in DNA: TGTGCCAGCAGTTCGTTATCCTACAATGAGCAGTTCTTC. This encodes CASSSLSYNEQFF.

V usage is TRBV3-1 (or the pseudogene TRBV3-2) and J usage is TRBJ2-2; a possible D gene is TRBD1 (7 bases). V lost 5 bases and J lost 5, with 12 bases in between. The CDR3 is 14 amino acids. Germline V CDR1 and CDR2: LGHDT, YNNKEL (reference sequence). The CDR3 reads CASSSQGTTGELFF. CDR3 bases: TGTGCCAGCAGCTCACAGGGGACTACCGGGGAGCTGTTTTTT.

Here the CDR3 reads CASEQGNEGYTF. The CDR3 DNA is TGTGCCAGCGAGCAGGGTAACGAGGGCTACACCTTC. This rearrangement joins TRBV6-5 to TRBJ1-2; tentatively, D is TRBD1 (5 bases). The V gene's germline CDR1 is MNHEY and CDR2 SVGAGI. The CDR3 is made up of 12 amino acids. Trimming cost V 8 bases and J 8 bases, with 15 bases left between them.

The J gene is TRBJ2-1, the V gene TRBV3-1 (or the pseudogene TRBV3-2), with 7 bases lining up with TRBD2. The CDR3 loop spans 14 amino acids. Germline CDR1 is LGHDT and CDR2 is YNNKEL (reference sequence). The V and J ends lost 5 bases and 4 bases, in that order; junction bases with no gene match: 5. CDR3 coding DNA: TGTGCCAGCAGCTTTCCGGGACTATACAATGAGCAGTTCTTC. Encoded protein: CASSFPGLYNEQFF.

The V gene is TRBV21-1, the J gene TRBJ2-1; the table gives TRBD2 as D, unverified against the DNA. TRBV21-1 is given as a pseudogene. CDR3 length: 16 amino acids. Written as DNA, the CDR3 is TGTGCCAGCGGTTACGGGACTAGCGGGAGGTTCAATGAGCAGTTCTTC. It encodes CASGYGTSGRFNEQFF.

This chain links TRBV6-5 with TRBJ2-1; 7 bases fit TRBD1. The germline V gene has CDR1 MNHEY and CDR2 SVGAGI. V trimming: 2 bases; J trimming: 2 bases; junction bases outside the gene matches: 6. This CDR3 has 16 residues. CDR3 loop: CASSYTSGGTYNEQFF. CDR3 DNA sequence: TGTGCCAGCAGTTACACCTCAGGGGGAACCTACAATGAGCAGTTCTTC.

The CDR3 bases are TGTGCCAGCAGGCCCCCGGGAGCGGGGGGCCCGACAACAGATACGCAGTATTTT. Its protein product is CASRPPGAGGPTTDTQYF. The rearrangement joins TRBV2 to TRBJ2-3; 9 positions agree with TRBD2. The V gene's germline CDR1 is SNHLY and CDR2 FYNNEI. Unmatched junction bases numbered 16, after V lost 6 bases and J lost 3 bases. The CDR3 loop spans 18 amino acids.

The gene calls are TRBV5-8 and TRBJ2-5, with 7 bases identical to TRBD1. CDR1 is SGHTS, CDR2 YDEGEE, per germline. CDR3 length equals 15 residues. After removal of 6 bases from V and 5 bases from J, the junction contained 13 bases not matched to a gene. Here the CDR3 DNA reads TGTGCCAGCACTAAACCGGGACAGTATGAGGAGACCCAGTACTTC. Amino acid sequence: CASTKPGQYEETQYF.

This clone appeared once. The CDR3 here is CASRQDTGANVLTF. In DNA form, the CDR3 reads TGTGCCAGCAGACAGGATACTGGGGCCAACGTCCTGACTTTC. This chain joins TRBV6-5 and TRBJ2-6, with D possibly matching TRBD1 (5 bases). CDR3 size: 14 residues. Trimming left V 6 bases short and J 2 bases short, with 8 bases between. Germline values: CDR1 MNHEY, CDR2 SVGAGI.

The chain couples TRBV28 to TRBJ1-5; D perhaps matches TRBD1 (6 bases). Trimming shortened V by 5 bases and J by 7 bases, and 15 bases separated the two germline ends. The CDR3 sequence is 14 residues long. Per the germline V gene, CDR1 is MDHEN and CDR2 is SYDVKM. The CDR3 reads CASSPKGDHQPQHF. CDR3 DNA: TGTGCCAGCAGTCCCAAGGGGGACCACCAGCCCCAGCATTTT.

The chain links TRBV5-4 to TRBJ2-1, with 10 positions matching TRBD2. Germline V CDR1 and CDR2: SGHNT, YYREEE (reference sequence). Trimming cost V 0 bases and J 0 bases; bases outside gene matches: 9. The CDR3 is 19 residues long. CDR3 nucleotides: TGTGCCAGCAGCTTGGTTCCTAGCGGGAGACTTAGCTCCTACAATGAGCAGTTCTTC. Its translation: CASSLVPSGRLSSYNEQFF.

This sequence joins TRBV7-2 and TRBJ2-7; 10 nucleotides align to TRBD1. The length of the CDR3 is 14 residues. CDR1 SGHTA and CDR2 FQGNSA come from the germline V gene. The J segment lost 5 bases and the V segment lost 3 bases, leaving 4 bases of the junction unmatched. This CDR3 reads CASSFWTGGDEQYV. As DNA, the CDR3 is TGTGCCAGCAGCTTCTGGACAGGGGGTGACGAGCAGTACGTC.

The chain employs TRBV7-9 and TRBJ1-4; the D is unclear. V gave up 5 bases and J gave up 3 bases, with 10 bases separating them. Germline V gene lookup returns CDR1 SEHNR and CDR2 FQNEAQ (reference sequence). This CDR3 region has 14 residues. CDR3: CASSQRVANEKLFF. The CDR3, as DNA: TGTGCCAGCAGCCAGCGGGTGGCTAATGAAAAACTGTTTTTT.

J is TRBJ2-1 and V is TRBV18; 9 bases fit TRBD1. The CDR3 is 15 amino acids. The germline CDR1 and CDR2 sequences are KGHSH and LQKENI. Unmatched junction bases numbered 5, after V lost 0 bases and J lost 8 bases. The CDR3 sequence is CASSPPDRGGDEQFF. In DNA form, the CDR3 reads TGTGCCAGCTCACCACCGGACAGGGGAGGCGATGAGCAGTTCTTC.

This chain's CDR3 is CASSPPPPGGIYEQYF. In DNA, the CDR3 is TGTGCCAGCAGTCCCCCCCCGCCGGGGGGCATCTACGAGCAGTACTTC. The chain carries TRBV6-2 or TRBV6-3 and TRBJ2-7, with a tentative D call TRBD2 (7 bases). Germline values: CDR1 MNHEY, CDR2 SVGEGT. The CDR3 spans 16 residues. Trimming took 5 bases from V and 3 from J, leaving 20 bases between them.

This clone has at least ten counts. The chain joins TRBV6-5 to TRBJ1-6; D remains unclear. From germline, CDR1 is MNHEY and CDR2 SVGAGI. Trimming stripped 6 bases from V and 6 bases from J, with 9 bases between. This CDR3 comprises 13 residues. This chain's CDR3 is CASREEFNSPLHF. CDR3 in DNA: TGTGCCAGCAGAGAGGAGTTTAATTCACCCCTCCACTTT.

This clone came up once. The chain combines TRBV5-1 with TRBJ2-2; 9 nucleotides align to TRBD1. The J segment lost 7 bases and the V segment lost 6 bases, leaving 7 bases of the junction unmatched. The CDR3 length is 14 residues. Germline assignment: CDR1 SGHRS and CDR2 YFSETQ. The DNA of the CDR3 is TGCGCCAGCACTCGGGACAGGGTAAACGGGGAGCTGTTTTTT. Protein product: CASTRDRVNGELFF.

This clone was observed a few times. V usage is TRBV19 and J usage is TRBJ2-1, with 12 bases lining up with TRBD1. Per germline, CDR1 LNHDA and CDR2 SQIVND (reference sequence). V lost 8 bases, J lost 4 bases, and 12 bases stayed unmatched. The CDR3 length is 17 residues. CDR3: CASSLPGQGAGYNEQFF. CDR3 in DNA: TGTGCCAGTTCCCTACCGGGACAGGGGGCAGGGTACAATGAGCAGTTCTTC.

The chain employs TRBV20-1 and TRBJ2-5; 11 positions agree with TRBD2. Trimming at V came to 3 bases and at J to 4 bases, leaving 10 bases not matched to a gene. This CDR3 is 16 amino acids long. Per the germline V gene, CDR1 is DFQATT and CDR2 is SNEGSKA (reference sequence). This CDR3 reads CSASGQLAGVVETQYF. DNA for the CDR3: TGCAGTGCTAGTGGGCAACTAGCGGGAGTGGTAGAGACCCAGTACTTC.

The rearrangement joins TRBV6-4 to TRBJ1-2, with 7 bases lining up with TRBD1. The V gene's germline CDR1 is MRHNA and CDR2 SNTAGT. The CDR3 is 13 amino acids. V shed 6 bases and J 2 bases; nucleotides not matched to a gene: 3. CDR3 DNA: TGTGCCAGCAGCCCGGGACAGAACTATGGCTACACCTTC. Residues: CASSPGQNYGYTF.

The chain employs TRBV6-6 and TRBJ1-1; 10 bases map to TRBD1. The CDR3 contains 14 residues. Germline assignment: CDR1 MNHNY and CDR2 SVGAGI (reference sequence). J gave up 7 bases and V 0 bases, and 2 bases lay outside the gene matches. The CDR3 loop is CASSYSRDRGEAFF. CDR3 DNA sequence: TGTGCCAGCAGTTACTCGAGGGACAGGGGTGAAGCTTTCTTT.

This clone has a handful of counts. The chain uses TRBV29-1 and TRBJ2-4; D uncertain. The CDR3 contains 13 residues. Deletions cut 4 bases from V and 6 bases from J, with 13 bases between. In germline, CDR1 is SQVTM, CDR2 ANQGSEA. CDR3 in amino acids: CSVVFGFSNIQYF. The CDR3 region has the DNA TGCAGCGTTGTGTTCGGGTTTTCAAACATTCAGTACTTC.

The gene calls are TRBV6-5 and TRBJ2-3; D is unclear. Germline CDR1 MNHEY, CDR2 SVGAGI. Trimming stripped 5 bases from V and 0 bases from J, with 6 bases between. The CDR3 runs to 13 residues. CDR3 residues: CASSKQSTDTQYF. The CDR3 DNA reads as TGTGCCAGCAGTAAACAAAGCACAGATACGCAGTATTTT.

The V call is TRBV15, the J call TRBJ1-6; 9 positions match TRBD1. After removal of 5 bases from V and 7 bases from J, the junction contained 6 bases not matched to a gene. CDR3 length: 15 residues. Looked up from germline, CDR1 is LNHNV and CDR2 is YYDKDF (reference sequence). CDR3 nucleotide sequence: TGTGCCACCAGCCGGGGGACAGGGCTGAATTCACCCCTCCACTTT. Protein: CATSRGTGLNSPLHF. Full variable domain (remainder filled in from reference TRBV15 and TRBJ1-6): DAMVIQNPRYQVTQFGKPVTLSCSQTLNHNVMYWYQQKSSQAPKLLFHYYDKDFNNEADTPDNFQSRRPNTSFCFLDIRSPGLGDTAMYLCATSRGTGLNSPLHFGNGTRLTVT.

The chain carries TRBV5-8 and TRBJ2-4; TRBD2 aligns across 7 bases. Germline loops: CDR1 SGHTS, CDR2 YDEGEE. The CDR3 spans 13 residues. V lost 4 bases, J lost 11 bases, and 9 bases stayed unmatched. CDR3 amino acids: CASSPPGLGVQYF. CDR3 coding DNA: TGTGCCAGCAGCCCACCCGGACTAGGGGTTCAGTACTTC.

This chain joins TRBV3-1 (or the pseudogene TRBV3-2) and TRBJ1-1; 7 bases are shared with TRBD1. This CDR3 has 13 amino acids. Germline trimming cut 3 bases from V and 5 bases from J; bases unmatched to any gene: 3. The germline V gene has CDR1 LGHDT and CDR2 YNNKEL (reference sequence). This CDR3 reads CASSHQGVTEAFF. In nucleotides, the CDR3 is TGTGCCAGCAGCCACCAGGGGGTGACTGAAGCTTTCTTT.